The TCR beta chain described here comes from a study of CD8 T cells in ankylosing spondylitis. Findings and caveats of the study: In synovial fluid and blood from reactive arthritis, some motif variants were previously reported. Disease-linked clones proved CD8+ and comparatively uncommon in peripheral blood. Several highly homologous variants made up a TCR beta motif, and this motif appeared characteristic of ankylosing spondylitis blood. Clones linked to disease were reported to show significant enrichment in matched ankylosing spondylitis synovial fluid.

V gave up 5 bases and J gave up 1 base; unmatched junction bases: 9. This CDR3 has 18 amino acids. Germline CDR1 is LNHDA and CDR2 is SQIVND (reference sequence). Many counts were recorded for this clonotype. Antigen unknown. TCRdb itself ran the 5' RACE reads through MiXCR, one entry per CDR3 protein. The sample shows 200,000 to 250,000 distinct CDR3 sequences, 6% to 8.5% of them seen only once. The sequencing sample was made of blood, either unsorted or a sorted T cell fraction (not recorded which). The rearrangement links TRBV19 to TRBJ2-5; 14 positions agree with TRBD2. The sequence was collected from a male donor with ankylosing spondylitis. CDR3 in amino acids: CASSPGTSGGVLQETQYF. As DNA, the CDR3 is TGTGCCAGTAGTCCCGGGACTAGCGGGGGCGTACTCCAAGAGACCCAGTACTTC. The full variable domain, with the rest looked up from reference TRBV19 and TRBJ2-5, is DGGITQSPKYLFRKEGQNVTLSCEQNLNHDAMYWYRQDPGQGLRLIYYSQIVNDFQKGDIAEGYSVSREKKESFPLTVTSAQKNPTAFYLCASSPGTSGGVLQETQYFGPGTRLLVL.